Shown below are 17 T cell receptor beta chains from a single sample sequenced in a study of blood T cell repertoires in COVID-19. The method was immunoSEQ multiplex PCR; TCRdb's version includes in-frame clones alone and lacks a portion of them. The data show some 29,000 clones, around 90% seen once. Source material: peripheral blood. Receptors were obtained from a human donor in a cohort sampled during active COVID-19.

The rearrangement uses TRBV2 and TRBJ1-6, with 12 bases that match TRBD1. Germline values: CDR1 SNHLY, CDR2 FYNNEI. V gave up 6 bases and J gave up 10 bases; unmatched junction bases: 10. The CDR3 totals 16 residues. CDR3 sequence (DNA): TGTGCCAGCAGAAGTCAAGGGACAGGGGGCACGTCACCCCTCCACTTT. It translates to CASRSQGTGGTSPLHF. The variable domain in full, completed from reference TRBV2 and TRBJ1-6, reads EPEVTQTPSHQVTQMGQEVILRCVPISNHLYFYWYRQILGQKVEFLVSFYNNEISEKSEIFDDQFSVERPDGSNFTLKIRSTKLEDSAMYFCASRSQGTGGTSPLHFGNGTRLTVT.

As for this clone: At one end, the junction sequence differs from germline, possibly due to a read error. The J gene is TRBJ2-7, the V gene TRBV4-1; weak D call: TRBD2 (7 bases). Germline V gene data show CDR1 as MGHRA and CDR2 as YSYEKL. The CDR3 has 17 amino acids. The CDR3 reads CASSQEGGPIVPYAQYF. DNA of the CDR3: TGCGCCAGCAGCCAAGAGGGGGGGCCTATCGTCCCATACGCGCAGTACTTC.

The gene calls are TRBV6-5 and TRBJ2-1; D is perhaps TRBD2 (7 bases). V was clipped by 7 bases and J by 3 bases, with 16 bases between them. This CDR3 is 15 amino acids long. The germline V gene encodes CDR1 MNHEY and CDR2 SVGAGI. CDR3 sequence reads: CASIGGGTIYNEQFF. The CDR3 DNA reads TGTGCCAGCATTGGGGGGGGCACAATCTACAATGAGCAGTTCTTC.

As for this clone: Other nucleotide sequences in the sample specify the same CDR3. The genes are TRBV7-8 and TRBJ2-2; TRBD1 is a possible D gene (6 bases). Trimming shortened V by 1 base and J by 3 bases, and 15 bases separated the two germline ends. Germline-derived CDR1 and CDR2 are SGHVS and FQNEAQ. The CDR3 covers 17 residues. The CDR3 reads CASSLEYGGDYTGELFF. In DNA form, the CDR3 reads TGTGCCAGCAGCTTAGAGTATGGGGGCGATTACACCGGGGAGCTGTTTTTT.

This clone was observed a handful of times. The CDR3 DNA reads as TGTGCCAGCAGCCCCTGGGCCAGCGGGAGGGTAGACAATGAGCAGTTCTTC. Its protein is CASSPWASGRVDNEQFF. The chain joins TRBV7-9 to TRBJ2-1; 10 bases match TRBD2. The CDR3 totals 17 residues. The trim removed 5 bases at V and 5 bases at J, leaving 12 bases unmatched. Germline lookup yields CDR1 SEHNR and CDR2 FQNEAQ (reference sequence). The variable domain in full, with the rest retrieved from reference TRBV7-9 and TRBJ2-1, is DTGVSQNPRHKITKRGQNVTFRCDPISEHNRLYWYRQTLGQGPEFLTYFQNEAQLEKSRLLSDRFSAERPKGSFSTLEIQRTEQGDSAMYLCASSPWASGRVDNEQFFGPGTRLTVL.

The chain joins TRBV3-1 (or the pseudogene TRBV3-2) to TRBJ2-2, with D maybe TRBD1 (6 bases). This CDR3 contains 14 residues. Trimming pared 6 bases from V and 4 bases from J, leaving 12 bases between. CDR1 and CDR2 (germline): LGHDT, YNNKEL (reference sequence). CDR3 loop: CASRSVGATGELFF. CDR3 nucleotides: TGTGCCAGCAGGTCCGTGGGGGCCACCGGGGAGCTGTTTTTT.

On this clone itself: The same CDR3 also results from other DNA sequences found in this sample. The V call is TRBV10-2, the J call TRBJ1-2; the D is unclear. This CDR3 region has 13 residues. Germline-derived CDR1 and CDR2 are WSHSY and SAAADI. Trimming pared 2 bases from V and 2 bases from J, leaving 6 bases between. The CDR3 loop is CASSEAGNYGYTF. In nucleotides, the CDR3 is TGCGCCAGCAGTGAGGCGGGAAACTATGGCTACACCTTC.

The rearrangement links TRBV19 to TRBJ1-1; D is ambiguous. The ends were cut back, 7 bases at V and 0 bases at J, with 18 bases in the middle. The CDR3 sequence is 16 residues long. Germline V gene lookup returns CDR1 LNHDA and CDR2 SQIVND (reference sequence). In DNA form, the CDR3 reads TGTGCCAGTAAATTACGGAGCGGGGTCATGAACACTGAAGCTTTCTTT. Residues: CASKLRSGVMNTEAFF. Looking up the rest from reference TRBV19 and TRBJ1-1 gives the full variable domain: DGGITQSPKYLFRKEGQNVTLSCEQNLNHDAMYWYRQDPGQGLRLIYYSQIVNDFQKGDIAEGYSVSREKKESFPLTVTSAQKNPTAFYLCASKLRSGVMNTEAFFGQGTRLTVV.

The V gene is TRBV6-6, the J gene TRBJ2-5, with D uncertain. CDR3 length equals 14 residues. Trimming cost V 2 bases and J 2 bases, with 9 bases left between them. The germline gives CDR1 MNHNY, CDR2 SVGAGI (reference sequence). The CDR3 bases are TGTGCCAGCAGTTACAGGAGTGCGCAAGAGACCCAGTACTTC. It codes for CASSYRSAQETQYF.

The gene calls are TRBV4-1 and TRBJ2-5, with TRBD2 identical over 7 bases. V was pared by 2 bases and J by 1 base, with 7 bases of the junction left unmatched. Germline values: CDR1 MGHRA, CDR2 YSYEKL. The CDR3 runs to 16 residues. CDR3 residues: CASSQRQLATQETQYF. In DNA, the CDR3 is TGCGCCAGCAGCCAACGTCAACTAGCGACCCAAGAGACCCAGTACTTC.

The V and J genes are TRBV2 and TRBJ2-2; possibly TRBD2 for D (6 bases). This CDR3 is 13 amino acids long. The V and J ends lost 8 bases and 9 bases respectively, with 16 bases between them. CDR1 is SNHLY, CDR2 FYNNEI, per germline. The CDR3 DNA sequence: TGTGCCAGCCGCCCGGGCCGGGGGAGGGAGCTGTTTTTT. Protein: CASRPGRGRELFF.

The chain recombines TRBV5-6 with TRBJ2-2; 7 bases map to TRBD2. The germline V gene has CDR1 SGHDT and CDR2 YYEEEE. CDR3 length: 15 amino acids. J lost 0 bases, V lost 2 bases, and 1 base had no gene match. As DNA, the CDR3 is TGTGCCAGCAGCTTCGGGAGGCCGAACACCGGGGAGCTGTTTTTT. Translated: CASSFGRPNTGELFF.

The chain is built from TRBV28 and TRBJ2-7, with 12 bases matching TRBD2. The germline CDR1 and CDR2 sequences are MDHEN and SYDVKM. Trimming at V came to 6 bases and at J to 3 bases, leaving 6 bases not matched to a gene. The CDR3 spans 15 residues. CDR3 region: CASRVGLAGLYEQYF. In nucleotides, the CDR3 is TGTGCCAGCAGGGTGGGACTAGCGGGTCTCTACGAGCAGTACTTC.

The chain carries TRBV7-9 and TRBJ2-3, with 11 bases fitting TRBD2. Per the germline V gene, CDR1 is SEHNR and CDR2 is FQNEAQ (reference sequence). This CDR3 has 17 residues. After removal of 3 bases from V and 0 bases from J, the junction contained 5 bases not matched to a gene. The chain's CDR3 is CASSFGTSGGSTDTQYF. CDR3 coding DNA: TGTGCCAGCAGCTTCGGGACTAGCGGTGGAAGCACAGATACGCAGTATTTT.

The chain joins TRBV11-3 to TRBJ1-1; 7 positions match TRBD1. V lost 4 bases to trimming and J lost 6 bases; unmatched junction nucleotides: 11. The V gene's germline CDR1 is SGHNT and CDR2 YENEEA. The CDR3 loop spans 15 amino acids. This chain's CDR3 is CASSSLRDTGAEAFF. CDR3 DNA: TGTGCCAGCAGCTCCTTAAGGGACACAGGGGCTGAAGCTTTCTTT.

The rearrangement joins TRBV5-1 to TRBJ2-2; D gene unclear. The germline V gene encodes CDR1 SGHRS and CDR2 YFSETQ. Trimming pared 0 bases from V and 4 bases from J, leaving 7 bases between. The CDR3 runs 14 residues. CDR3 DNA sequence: TGCGCCAGCAGCTTGGCCACGGTCACCGGGGAGCTGTTTTTT. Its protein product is CASSLATVTGELFF.

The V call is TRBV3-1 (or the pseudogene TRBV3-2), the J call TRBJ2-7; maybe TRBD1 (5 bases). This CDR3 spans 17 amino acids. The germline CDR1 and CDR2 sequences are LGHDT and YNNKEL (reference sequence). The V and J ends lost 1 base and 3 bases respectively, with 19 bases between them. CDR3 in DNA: TGTGCCAGCAGCCAAGTTACAACAGGCTCATTCCTCTACGAGCAGTACTTC. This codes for CASSQVTTGSFLYEQYF.